The following is a T cell receptor (beta chain) sequence with its context. The sample comes from a study of blood T cell repertoires in COVID-19. Overall study context: PBMCs, B-cell-depleted T cells, or T cells provided the cDNA or gDNA that made up the material.

Original analysis: Amplified reference gene primers provided the basis for estimating nucleated cell counts. Only in-frame clones appear in the TCRdb table, and some are missing; sequencing was by immunoSEQ multiplex PCR. Clone size and V and J calls were adopted from that table, with D and trimming inferred from the DNA. The top ten clones hold about 3.8% of a sample with 150,000 to 190,000 clones, 76% of them seen once. This CDR3 is 13 amino acids long. Germline V gene sequence: CDR1 ENHRY, CDR2 SYGVKD. Trimming left V 3 bases short and J 4 bases short, with 9 bases between. The receptor comes from a woman of 80 years or more with acute or convalescent COVID-19. The sequenced sample consisted of peripheral blood. The V gene is TRBV10-3, the J gene TRBJ1-2; D is unclear. The DNA of the CDR3 is TGTGCCATCAGTGACGGGGTGTTCTATGGCTACACCTTC. This encodes CAISDGVFYGYTF.